A single sample gave rise to the 28 T cell receptor beta chains below, sequenced in a study of T cell changes during pregnancy in multiple sclerosis. Repertoires were generated with immunoSEQ multiplex PCR, while TCRdb's copy carries only in-frame clones and drops some. The table lists tens of thousands of clones, nearly 95% of them singletons. Sequenced here: peripheral blood, sampled after pregnancy. Receptor source: a female donor with multiple sclerosis, enrolled in a pregnancy study.

This chain connects TRBV5-5 to TRBJ2-2; the D gene is possibly TRBD1 (6 bases). Deletions cut 1 base from V and 2 bases from J, with 18 bases between. The germline V gene has CDR1 SGHKS and CDR2 YYEKEE (reference sequence). This CDR3 contains 18 residues. CDR3: CASSLRLWSGANTGELFF. The CDR3 bases are TGTGCCAGCAGCTTGAGGTTGTGGTCAGGGGCTAACACCGGGGAGCTGTTTTTT.

This CDR3 reads CASSLDSYEQYF. In DNA form, the CDR3 reads TGTGCCAGCAGCTTAGACAGCTACGAGCAGTACTTC. The genes are TRBV11-3 and TRBJ2-7, with D unresolved. The CDR3 covers 12 residues. From germline, CDR1 is SGHNT and CDR2 YENEEA. With 0 bases removed from V and 3 bases from J, the gap between germline ends came to 3 bases.

This chain links TRBV18 with TRBJ2-3; D not certain. This CDR3 has 16 amino acids. V dropped 2 bases and J dropped 4 bases, with 16 bases sitting between them. Germline loops: CDR1 KGHSH, CDR2 LQKENI. Written as DNA, the CDR3 is TGTGCCAGCTCACCAAACAGCCGATCCTACTCAGATACGCAGTATTTT. This codes for CASSPNSRSYSDTQYF.

Comment on this clone: One junction end disagrees with the germline gene, perhaps due to a read error. The chain has TRBV7-7 and TRBJ2-5; D may be TRBD2 (7 bases). From germline, CDR1 is SSHAT and CDR2 FNYEAQ (reference sequence). The CDR3 runs to 13 residues. The CDR3 sequence: CASSPGGPETQYF. CDR3 nucleotides: TGTGCTAGCAGCCCGGGGGGCCCAGAGACCCAGTACTTC.

The chain is built from TRBV28 and TRBJ1-2; D is ambiguous. The ends were cut back, 4 bases at V and 2 bases at J, with 14 bases in the middle. The CDR3 spans 15 residues. From germline, CDR1 is MDHEN and CDR2 SYDVKM. The CDR3 DNA reads as TGTGCCAGCAGTTCCCCGGGAGCTGGGAACTATGGCTACACCTTC. Its translation: CASSSPGAGNYGYTF.

The chain has TRBV9 and TRBJ1-4; D is uncertain. CDR1 and CDR2 (germline): SGDLS, YYNGEE. The CDR3 has 16 residues. Trimming pared 0 bases from V and 3 bases from J, leaving 12 bases between. The CDR3 bases are TGTGCCAGCAGCGTAGCTATTGGAGGTTCTAATGAAAAACTGTTTTTT. Translation: CASSVAIGGSNEKLFF.

This chain uses TRBV7-2 with TRBJ1-2; the D is unclear. V dropped 0 bases and J dropped 4 bases, with 6 bases sitting between them. The CDR3 has 13 residues. CDR1 and CDR2 from the germline V gene are SGHTA and FQGNSA. The CDR3 DNA reads as TGTGCCAGCAGCTTAGCAGAGCGCTATGGCTACACCTTC. The encoded protein is CASSLAERYGYTF.

V and J are TRBV6-6 and TRBJ1-1; TRBD1 aligns across 7 bases. Per germline, CDR1 MNHNY and CDR2 SVGAGI (reference sequence). Trimming at V came to 6 bases and at J to 2 bases, leaving 9 bases not matched to a gene. This CDR3 has 15 amino acids. In nucleotides, the CDR3 is TGTGCCAGCAGGGGGACAGCCCCATACAACACTGAAGCTTTCTTT. Translating it yields CASRGTAPYNTEAFF.

The chain links TRBV18 to TRBJ2-7; 7 bases map to TRBD1. This CDR3 contains 14 residues. CDR1 and CDR2 (germline): KGHSH, LQKENI. The trim removed 3 bases at V and 3 bases at J, leaving 5 bases unmatched. CDR3 in amino acids: CASSPGTVVYEQYF. The CDR3, as DNA: TGTGCCAGCTCACCCGGGACAGTAGTCTACGAGCAGTACTTC.

The rearrangement uses TRBV5-1 and TRBJ1-6; 9 bases match TRBD1. Per germline, CDR1 SGHRS and CDR2 YFSETQ. CDR3 length: 14 amino acids. Losses at the gene ends were 4 bases for V and 8 bases for J; bases not matched to a gene: 4. CDR3 loop: CASSPGQGYSPLHF. The CDR3 DNA reads as TGCGCCAGCAGCCCGGGACAGGGTTATTCACCCCTCCACTTT.

The V gene is TRBV6-4, the J gene TRBJ2-1; 12 bases line up with TRBD2. Germline loops: CDR1 MRHNA, CDR2 SNTAGT. The CDR3 sequence is 15 residues long. The J segment lost 8 bases and the V segment lost 3 bases, leaving 5 bases of the junction unmatched. The CDR3 bases are TGTGCCAGCAGTGAAACTAGCGGGGGGATCTATGAGCAGTTCTTC. It yields the protein CASSETSGGIYEQFF.

The genes are TRBV11-2 and TRBJ2-3, with 7 bases matching TRBD2. This CDR3 is built from 15 residues. Germline CDR1 SGHAT, CDR2 FQNNGV. V lost 5 bases and J lost 4; bases outside the gene matches: 9. The CDR3 sequence: CASSPAVAGADTQYF. The DNA for the CDR3 is TGTGCCAGCAGCCCCGCGGTAGCGGGCGCAGATACGCAGTATTTT.

The CDR3 sequence is CASSLTIPYTF. CDR3 DNA sequence: TGTGCCAGCAGCTTAACAATCCCCTACACCTTC. The chain combines TRBV7-2 with TRBJ1-2, with unresolved D. Trimming shortened V by 2 bases and J by 10 bases, and 8 bases separated the two germline ends. The CDR3 has 11 residues. CDR1 is SGHTA, CDR2 FQGNSA, per germline.

The V gene is TRBV5-8, the J gene TRBJ2-5; 14 nucleotides align to TRBD2. This CDR3 comprises 16 residues. The germline gives CDR1 SGHTS, CDR2 YDEGEE. Trimming removed 0 bases from V and 3 bases from J; junction bases left unmatched: 1. CDR3 DNA sequence: TGTGCCAGCAGCTTGGGGACTAGCGGGGGGAAAGAGACCCAGTACTTC. As protein: CASSLGTSGGKETQYF.

The chain links TRBV29-1 to TRBJ1-1; 7 nucleotides line up with TRBD1. The V gene end was trimmed by 7 bases and the J gene end by 3 bases; junction bases not matched to a gene: 8. The CDR3 extends over 13 amino acids. Germline CDR1 SQVTM, CDR2 ANQGSEA. The CDR3 DNA sequence: TGCAGCGCTTTTAACGACAGGGACACTGAAGCTTTCTTT. Translation: CSAFNDRDTEAFF.

The chain employs TRBV7-9 and TRBJ2-7; possible D gene TRBD1, 5 bases. The CDR3 runs to 14 residues. The V gene's germline CDR1 is SEHNR and CDR2 FQNEAQ (reference sequence). Between the trimmed V and J ends, which lost 3 bases and 0 bases, there was a span of 9 bases. The CDR3, as DNA: TGTGCCAGCAGCTTTTTACAGGACTCCTACGAGCAGTACTTC. Translating gives CASSFLQDSYEQYF. Together with reference TRBV7-9 and TRBJ2-7, the CDR3 gives the full variable domain: DTGVSQNPRHKITKRGQNVTFRCDPISEHNRLYWYRQTLGQGPEFLTYFQNEAQLEKSRLLSDRFSAERPKGSFSTLEIQRTEQGDSAMYLCASSFLQDSYEQYFGPGTRLTVT.

V gene TRBV19 combines with J gene TRBJ2-7; 8 nucleotides line up with TRBD2. The ends lost 6 bases at V and 2 bases at J; junction bases unmatched: 6. The germline V gene encodes CDR1 LNHDA and CDR2 SQIVND (reference sequence). There are 14 residues in the CDR3. The CDR3 nucleotides are TGTGCCAGTAGCCCACGGGGGGGACCCTACGAGCAGTACTTC. It yields the protein CASSPRGGPYEQYF.

In this sample, this clone turned up a few times. The rearrangement uses TRBV7-2 and TRBJ1-1; 7 bases are a match to TRBD1. CDR3 length equals 13 residues. The germline V gene encodes CDR1 SGHTA and CDR2 FQGNSA. V shed 5 bases and J 5 bases; nucleotides not matched to a gene: 5. CDR3 residues: CASSTTGITEAFF. The CDR3 DNA reads as TGTGCCAGCAGCACGACAGGGATAACTGAAGCTTTCTTT.

CDR3 loop: CASSKEGQRNTEAFF. For the CDR3, the DNA is TGTGCCAGCAGCAAAGAAGGACAGAGGAACACTGAAGCTTTCTTT. The chain uses TRBV7-2 and TRBJ1-1; tentative D call: TRBD1 (6 bases). Trimming took 5 bases from V and 1 from J, leaving 14 bases between them. The CDR3 is made up of 15 amino acids. Germline lookup yields CDR1 SGHTA and CDR2 FQGNSA. Based on the CDR3 plus reference TRBV7-2 and TRBJ1-1, the full variable domain is GAGVSQSPSNKVTEKGKDVELRCDPISGHTALYWYRQSLGQGLEFLIYFQGNSAPDKSGLPSDRFSAERTGGSVSTLTIQRTQQEDSAVYLCASSKEGQRNTEAFFGQGTRLTVV.

This chain uses TRBV4-3 with TRBJ1-2; tentatively, D is TRBD1 (5 bases). Germline V lookup: CDR1 LGHNA, CDR2 YSLEER. CDR3 size: 16 residues. The V gene lost 0 bases and the J gene lost 6 bases, with 17 bases spanning the gap. The CDR3 sequence is CASSQESAGNWDGYTF. The CDR3 bases are TGCGCCAGCAGCCAAGAATCTGCAGGGAATTGGGATGGCTACACCTTC.

This clone was observed a single time. As DNA, the CDR3 is TGCAGCGTTGAAGTTCCCCAGGGGACCCCGCTAGTCGTTTACAATGAGCAGTTCTTC. Residues: CSVEVPQGTPLVVYNEQFF. The chain joins TRBV29-1 to TRBJ2-1; weak D call: TRBD1 (6 bases). Trimming shortened V by 1 base and J by 4 bases, and 26 bases separated the two germline ends. Germline lookup yields CDR1 SQVTM and CDR2 ANQGSEA. The CDR3 extends over 19 amino acids.

The V call is TRBV27, the J call TRBJ2-2; 15 nucleotides agree with TRBD2. CDR3 length equals 15 residues. J was trimmed by 6 bases and V by 4 bases; bases with no gene match: 0. The germline V gene has CDR1 MNHEY and CDR2 SMNVEV (reference sequence). The CDR3 spells CASSWTSGGAGELFF. The CDR3 region has the DNA TGTGCCAGCAGTTGGACTAGCGGGGGGGCCGGGGAGCTGTTTTTT.

V and J are TRBV9 and TRBJ2-1; TRBD2 matches at 11 bases. Trimming cost V 2 bases and J 3 bases; bases outside gene matches: 7. CDR3 length equals 17 residues. Germline-derived CDR1 and CDR2 are SGDLS and YYNGEE. The CDR3 DNA is TGTGCCAGCAGCGTTATAAAGACTAGCGGGGACTACAATGAGCAGTTCTTC. It translates to CASSVIKTSGDYNEQFF.

This clone came up once. The chain joins TRBV2 to TRBJ1-4; 7 bases agree with TRBD1. Germline values: CDR1 SNHLY, CDR2 FYNNEI. Losses at the gene ends were 6 bases for V and 8 bases for J; bases not matched to a gene: 6. This CDR3 is 13 amino acids long. The CDR3 DNA reads as TGTGCCAGCAGGGCATCGACAGGGGAAAAACTGTTTTTT. This sequence encodes CASRASTGEKLFF.

The chain is built from TRBV7-2 and TRBJ2-1; perhaps TRBD1 as D (6 bases). Germline V CDR1 and CDR2: SGHTA, FQGNSA. The CDR3 sequence is 17 residues long. The ends were cut back, 0 bases at V and 9 bases at J, with 21 bases in the middle. CDR3 nucleotides: TGTGCCAGCAGCTTAGCGCTGGGGACAAACACCGAGGGTGAGCAGTTCTTC. Translating gives CASSLALGTNTEGEQFF.

This rearrangement joins TRBV6-4 to TRBJ2-3; 14 nucleotides line up with TRBD2. Trimming at V came to 0 bases and at J to 4 bases, leaving 0 bases not matched to a gene. Germline CDR1 reads MRHNA; CDR2 reads SNTAGT. CDR3 length: 16 amino acids. The CDR3 protein is CASSDSTSGGADTQYF. CDR3 coding DNA: TGTGCCAGCAGTGACTCGACTAGCGGGGGGGCAGATACGCAGTATTTT.

The gene calls are TRBV10-3 and TRBJ2-2; tentative D call: TRBD1 (6 bases). V gave up 6 bases and J gave up 2 bases, with 13 bases separating them. The germline V gene encodes CDR1 ENHRY and CDR2 SYGVKD. This CDR3 contains 15 residues. CDR3 loop: CAISPGTYNTGELFF. Here the CDR3 DNA reads TGTGCCATCAGCCCCGGGACATATAACACCGGGGAGCTGTTTTTT.

V is TRBV25-1 and J is TRBJ1-4; 9 bases match TRBD1. The germline gives CDR1 MGHDK, CDR2 SYGVNS. This CDR3 contains 14 residues. V shed 5 bases, J shed 7 bases, and the junction held 5 bases outside the gene matches. The CDR3 DNA follows: TGTGCCAGCAGTCCCCACAGGGGGCCTGAAAAACTGTTTTTT. The encoded protein is CASSPHRGPEKLFF.